The 23 T cell receptor beta chains in this list originate from one sample, sequenced in a study of blood T cells in healthy people across ages. A sample-barcoded 5' primer and a J-beta primer mix were used in a second PCR of roughly 7 to 12 cycles. Each CDR3 protein gets one entry after TCRdb re-called the 5' RACE reads with MiXCR. The table has roughly 1.9 million distinct CDR3 sequences, approximately 39% seen once. Sequencing used blood. All receptors come from a human donor in good health.

The chain recombines TRBV10-3 with TRBJ2-1; 9 nucleotides align to TRBD1. V was clipped by 5 bases and J by 1 base; unmatched bases: 3. Germline-derived CDR1 and CDR2 are ENHRY and SYGVKD. CDR3 length: 15 residues. The CDR3 DNA reads TGTGCCATCAGTAAGGACAGGGGTTCCTACAATGAGCAGTTCTTC. Amino acid sequence: CAISKDRGSYNEQFF.

V gene TRBV12-3 or TRBV12-4 combines with J gene TRBJ1-4, with D perhaps TRBD1 (5 bases). Deletions cut 1 base from V and 6 bases from J, with 12 bases between. The CDR3 consists of 15 residues. In DNA, the CDR3 is TGTGCCAGCAGTTTAGGGGGACGGGGGGATGAAAAACTGTTTTTT. Its protein product is CASSLGGRGDEKLFF.

The chain links TRBV29-1 to TRBJ2-5; D gene uncertain. Germline values: CDR1 SQVTM, CDR2 ANQGSEA. V was pared by 0 bases and J by 11 bases, with 16 bases between. The CDR3 spans 13 residues. The DNA for the CDR3 is TGCAGCGTTGAAGATTCCAAGGGTTCTGGGCAGTACTTC. This sequence encodes CSVEDSKGSGQYF.

The V gene is TRBV12-3 or TRBV12-4, the J gene TRBJ2-3; TRBD2 matches at 8 bases. This CDR3 region has 15 residues. Trimming at V came to 5 bases and at J to 4 bases, leaving 8 bases not matched to a gene. CDR3 region: CASSLKRGPADTQYF. CDR3 in DNA: TGTGCCAGCAGTCTTAAGCGGGGGCCAGCAGATACGCAGTATTTT.

This chain uses TRBV10-3 with TRBJ2-5; D might be TRBD2 (6 bases). The CDR3 sequence is 16 residues long. Germline V gene sequence: CDR1 ENHRY, CDR2 SYGVKD. V was shortened by 8 bases and J by 3 bases, with 22 bases between the two germline ends. In DNA form, the CDR3 reads TGTGCCATCTCCGGGAGTTTCGCCCTAAGGGAAGAGACCCAGTACTTC. It yields the protein CAISGSFALREETQYF.

This clonotype was recorded a few times. The V call is TRBV20-1, the J call TRBJ1-2; TRBD1 might be the D (6 bases). The V gene lost 5 bases and the J gene lost 4 bases, with 17 bases spanning the gap. This CDR3 is built from 14 residues. Germline V lookup: CDR1 DFQATT, CDR2 SNEGSKA (reference sequence). CDR3 in DNA: TGCAGTGCTGTCAATACAGGGCTCGGCTATGGCTACACCTTC. Its protein product is CSAVNTGLGYGYTF.

This chain uses TRBV7-6 with TRBJ2-5, with 8 bases matching TRBD1. This CDR3 is 15 amino acids long. Germline V gene data show CDR1 as SGHVS and CDR2 as FNYEAQ. V shed 1 base, J shed 6 bases, and the junction held 7 bases outside the gene matches. Here the CDR3 reads CASSLDTGGLKTQYF. In nucleotides, the CDR3 is TGTGCCAGCAGCTTAGATACAGGGGGTCTAAAGACCCAGTACTTC.

The gene calls are TRBV27 and TRBJ2-7, with TRBD1 identical over 7 bases. CDR1 and CDR2 from the germline V gene are MNHEY and SMNVEV (reference sequence). V shed 4 bases and J 3 bases; nucleotides not matched to a gene: 12. The length of the CDR3 is 16 residues. CDR3 region: CASSSRDSGPHYEQYF. In DNA, the CDR3 is TGTGCCAGCAGTTCCAGGGACAGTGGACCTCACTACGAGCAGTACTTC.

The gene calls are TRBV7-2 and TRBJ2-1, with no clear D. With 2 bases removed from V and 4 bases from J, the gap between germline ends came to 9 bases. Germline assignment: CDR1 SGHTA and CDR2 FQGNSA. The CDR3 consists of 14 residues. This CDR3 is CASSLTLVYNEQFF. CDR3 DNA sequence: TGTGCCAGCAGCTTAACGCTGGTTTACAATGAGCAGTTCTTC.

This chain uses TRBV29-1 with TRBJ2-5; 7 bases fit TRBD2. V lost 7 bases, J lost 5 bases, and 13 bases stayed unmatched. The CDR3 runs to 14 residues. The germline gives CDR1 SQVTM, CDR2 ANQGSEA. CDR3 loop: CSAGNRLGRETQYF. The CDR3 DNA follows: TGCAGCGCTGGGAATCGACTCGGGAGGGAGACCCAGTACTTC.

The chain uses TRBV10-3 and TRBJ2-1, with 9 bases matching TRBD2. The length of the CDR3 is 15 residues. The V and J ends lost 5 bases and 5 bases, in that order; junction bases with no gene match: 7. Germline V gene data show CDR1 as ENHRY and CDR2 as SYGVKD. Here the CDR3 DNA reads TGTGCCATCAGTAATAGCGGGGGAAAGGACAATGAGCAGTTCTTC. Protein: CAISNSGGKDNEQFF.

This sequence joins TRBV20-1 and TRBJ2-5, with a weak D call TRBD2 (5 bases). With 0 bases removed from V and 1 base from J, the gap between germline ends came to 9 bases. The CDR3 covers 14 residues. Germline CDR1 reads DFQATT; CDR2 reads SNEGSKA (reference sequence). CDR3 coding DNA: TGCAGTGCTAGAGACGGACTGGTCCAAGAGACCCAGTACTTC. Translation gives CSARDGLVQETQYF.

V and J are TRBV6-1 and TRBJ1-5; D may be TRBD1 (6 bases). Between the trimmed V and J ends, which lost 10 bases and 1 base, there was a span of 20 bases. There are 16 residues in the CDR3. The germline V gene encodes CDR1 MNHNS and CDR2 SASEGT. The CDR3 reads CAIQGPGVWSNQPQHF. In nucleotides, the CDR3 is TGTGCCATCCAAGGTCCAGGGGTTTGGAGCAATCAGCCCCAGCATTTT.

The chain employs TRBV2 and TRBJ2-4, with TRBD1 as a possible D gene (6 bases). In germline, CDR1 is SNHLY, CDR2 FYNNEI. V was pared by 8 bases and J by 13 bases, with 24 bases between. The CDR3 contains 14 residues. CDR3 DNA: TGTGCCAGCTTACCACAGGGCGCCTACAATGAGCAGTACTTC. As protein: CASLPQGAYNEQYF.

This clonotype was recorded a few times. The chain joins TRBV6-5 to TRBJ2-2; TRBD2 matches at 11 bases. With 4 bases clipped from V and 0 bases from J, the junction kept 7 bases outside the gene matches. This CDR3 comprises 18 residues. Germline CDR1 and CDR2: MNHEY and SVGAGI. This CDR3 reads CASSSSGLAGTNTGELFF. DNA of the CDR3: TGTGCCAGCAGTTCATCAGGACTAGCGGGTACGAACACCGGGGAGCTGTTTTTT.

This clonotype was seen only a few times. The rearrangement links TRBV20-1 to TRBJ1-1, with D possibly matching TRBD1 (6 bases). This CDR3 spans 15 amino acids. V dropped 0 bases and J dropped 1 base, with 12 bases sitting between them. Germline values: CDR1 DFQATT, CDR2 SNEGSKA (reference sequence). The CDR3: CSAREGGRPNTEAFF. The CDR3 region has the DNA TGCAGTGCTAGAGAGGGGGGCAGGCCGAACACTGAAGCTTTCTTT.

Remarks on this clonotype: This may be a read error: a much more frequent sequence differs by one nucleotide. The CDR3 nucleotides read TGTTCCAGCAGTAACGACAGGGGTTGGGAGACCCAGTACTTC. Amino acid sequence: CSSSNDRGWETQYF. The chain combines TRBV6-2 or TRBV6-3 with TRBJ2-5; 8 bases line up with TRBD1. The germline V gene has CDR1 MNHEY and CDR2 SVGEGT. The CDR3 consists of 14 residues.

There are a few counts of this clonotype. CDR3: CASSFPGGPPGEQFF. CDR3 DNA sequence: TGTGCCAGCAGTTTCCCAGGGGGCCCCCCGGGGGAGCAGTTCTTC. The rearrangement links TRBV28 to TRBJ2-1; 8 positions agree with TRBD1. V was pared by 3 bases and J by 10 bases, with 11 bases of the junction left unmatched. CDR3 length: 15 amino acids. Germline CDR1 is MDHEN and CDR2 is SYDVKM.

Here the CDR3 reads CASSLSTSGGADTQYF. The CDR3 DNA reads TGTGCCAGCAGTCTCTCAACTAGTGGGGGGGCAGATACGCAGTATTTT. The rearrangement joins TRBV12-3 or TRBV12-4 to TRBJ2-3; TRBD2 aligns across 7 bases. CDR3 size: 16 residues. Trimming cost V 5 bases and J 4 bases; bases outside gene matches: 12.

This clonotype was seen a handful of times. The chain carries TRBV5-1 and TRBJ2-4, with TRBD1 matching over 7 bases. The J call may be incorrect, as the DNA end agrees better with TRBJ2-7. The CDR3 sequence is 14 residues long. Germline values: CDR1 SGHRS, CDR2 YFSETQ. CDR3 loop: CASSPRQGMVEQYF. The DNA of the CDR3 is TGCGCCAGCAGCCCTCGACAGGGTATGGTCGAGCAGTACTTC.

In this sample, this clonotype turned up a few times. This chain joins TRBV12-3 or TRBV12-4 and TRBJ1-4; possibly TRBD1 for D (5 bases). The CDR3 loop spans 14 amino acids. The germline V and J ends were trimmed by 1 base and 8 bases, with 11 bases remaining between them. This chain's CDR3 is CASSLGFRQEKLFF. The CDR3 DNA reads TGTGCCAGCAGTTTAGGCTTTCGACAGGAAAAACTGTTTTTT.

This sequence joins TRBV3-1 and TRBJ2-3, with 14 nucleotides matching TRBD2. J lost 3 bases, V lost 5 bases, and 13 bases had no gene match. In germline, CDR1 is LGHDT, CDR2 YNNKEL (reference sequence). The CDR3 totals 19 residues. CDR3: CASSSGTSGGLAGTDTQYF. The CDR3 coding sequence is TGTGCCAGCAGCTCCGGGACTAGCGGGGGCCTAGCGGGAACAGATACGCAGTATTTT.

The chain recombines TRBV4-3 with TRBJ2-1; 7 bases line up with TRBD2. CDR1 is LGHNA and CDR2 is YSLEER in the germline V gene. CDR3 length: 16 amino acids. J was trimmed by 7 bases and V by 1 base; bases with no gene match: 10. The CDR3 DNA follows: TGCGCCAGCAGCCAAGCTTGGGGGGGGAGCTGGAATGAGCAGTTCTTC. Residues: CASSQAWGGSWNEQFF.